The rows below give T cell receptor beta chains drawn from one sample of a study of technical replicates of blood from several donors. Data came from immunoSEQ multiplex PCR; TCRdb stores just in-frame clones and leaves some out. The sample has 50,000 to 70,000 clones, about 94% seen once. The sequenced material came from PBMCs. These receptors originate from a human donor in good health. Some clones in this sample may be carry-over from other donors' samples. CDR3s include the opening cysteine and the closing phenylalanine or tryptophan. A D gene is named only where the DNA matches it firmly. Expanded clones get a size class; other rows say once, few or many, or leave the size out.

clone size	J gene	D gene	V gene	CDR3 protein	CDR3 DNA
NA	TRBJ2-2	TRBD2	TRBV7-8	CASSLLLAGNTGELFF	TGTGCCAGCAGCTTACTCCTAGCGGGGAACACCGGGGAGCTGTTTTTT
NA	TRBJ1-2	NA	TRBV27	CASSLRRGPNYGYTF	TGTGCCAGCAGTTTACGGCGGGGTCCTAACTATGGCTACACCTTC
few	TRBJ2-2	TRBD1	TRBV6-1	CASTSTGENTGELFF	TGTGCCAGCACCTCGACAGGGGAGAACACCGGGGAGCTGTTTTTT
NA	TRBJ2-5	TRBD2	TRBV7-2	CASSLVHFRSGGIETQYF	TGTGCCAGCAGCTTAGTTCACTTTAGGAGCGGGGGAATAGAGACCCAGTACTTC
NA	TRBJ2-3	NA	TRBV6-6	CASSYSRGADTQYF	TGTGCCAGCAGTTACTCCAGAGGCGCAGATACGCAGTATTTT
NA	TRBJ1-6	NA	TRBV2	CASRTGQNSPLHF	TGTGCCAGCAGGACAGGACAGAATTCACCCCTCCACTTT
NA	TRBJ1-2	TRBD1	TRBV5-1	CASSWRDSYGYTF	TGCGCCAGCAGCTGGAGGGACAGCTATGGCTACACCTTC
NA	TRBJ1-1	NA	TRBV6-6	CASSSVSMNTEAFF	TGTGCCAGCAGTTCGGTATCCATGAACACTGAAGCTTTCTTT
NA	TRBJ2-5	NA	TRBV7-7	CASSSTPSGEETQYF	TGTGCCAGCAGCTCCACCCCTTCAGGGGAAGAGACCCAGTACTTC
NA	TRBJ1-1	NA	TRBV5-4	CASSLARKVGPEAFF	TGTGCCAGCAGCTTGGCCAGGAAGGTGGGGCCTGAAGCTTTCTTT
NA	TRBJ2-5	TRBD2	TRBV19	CAVGRGTQETQYF	TGTGCCGTGGGGAGGGGAACCCAAGAGACCCAGTACTTC
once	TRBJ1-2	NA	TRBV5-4	CASSAGPREGYGYTF	TGTGCCAGCAGCGCGGGGCCCAGGGAGGGGTATGGCTACACCTTC
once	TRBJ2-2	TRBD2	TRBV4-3	CASSQDFGAGGVTGELFF	TGCGCCAGCAGCCAAGATTTCGGAGCGGGGGGGGTGACCGGGGAGCTGTTTTTT
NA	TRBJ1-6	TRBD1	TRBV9	CASSTGQGAGSPLHF	TGTGCCAGCAGCACAGGACAGGGGGCGGGTTCACCCCTCCACTTT
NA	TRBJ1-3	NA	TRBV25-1	CASSSPSARDISGNTIYF	TGTGCCAGCAGTAGCCCCTCGGCCAGGGATATATCTGGAAACACCATATATTTT
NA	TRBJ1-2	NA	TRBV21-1	CASIGQGAINYGYTF	TGTGCCAGCATTGGACAGGGGGCGATCAACTATGGCTACACCTTC
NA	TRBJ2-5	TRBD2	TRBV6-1	CASREGLAGSTETQYF	TGTGCCAGCAGAGAAGGACTAGCGGGTTCTACCGAGACCCAGTACTTC
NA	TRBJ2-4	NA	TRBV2	CASRLEDSGNIQYF	TGTGCCAGCAGGCTCGAGGACAGCGGAAACATTCAGTACTTC
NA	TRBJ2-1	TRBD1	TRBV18	CASSPLTGGVNEQFF	TGTGCCAGCTCACCACTCACAGGGGGAGTGAATGAGCAGTTCTTC
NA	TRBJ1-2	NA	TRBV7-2	CASSPDSNYGYTF	TGTGCCAGCAGCCCGGACAGTAACTATGGCTACACCTTC
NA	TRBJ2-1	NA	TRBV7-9	CASSLDSAYNEQFF	TGTGCCAGCAGCTTAGATTCGGCCTACAATGAGCAGTTCTTC
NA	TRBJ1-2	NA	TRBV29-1	CSVEQVINYGYTF	TGCAGCGTTGAGCAGGTCATCAACTATGGCTACACCTTC
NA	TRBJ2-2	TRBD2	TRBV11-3	CASSLGLANTGELFF	TGTGCCAGCAGCTTGGGACTAGCGAACACCGGGGAGCTGTTTTTT